This entry lists 29 T cell receptor beta chains sequenced from one sample in a study of blood T cells in healthy people across ages. Alongside a J-beta primer mix, a sample-barcoded 5' primer served in a second PCR lasting about 7 to 11 cycles. One entry per CDR3 protein results from TCRdb running MiXCR on the 5' RACE reads. Among 750,000 or so distinct CDR3 sequences listed, around a quarter were seen once. The same specimen was also included in a second study, on T cells of mothers and their children.

Input material: blood. The receptor set was obtained from a boy aged 5 to 17 in good health.

The chain combines TRBV2 with TRBJ2-5; D gene uncertain. There are 14 residues in the CDR3. Trimming left V 3 bases short and J 0 bases short, with 8 bases between. Germline values: CDR1 SNHLY, CDR2 FYNNEI. The CDR3 sequence is CASSDSRYQETQYF. The DNA of the CDR3 is TGTGCCAGCAGTGATAGCAGGTACCAAGAGACCCAGTACTTC.

Here the CDR3 DNA reads TGTGCCAGCAGGTGGGACAGGGATTACGAGCAGTACTTC. It translates to CASRWDRDYEQYF. The rearrangement joins TRBV6-6 to TRBJ2-7; 9 nucleotides agree with TRBD1. The CDR3 contains 13 residues. Germline V gene lookup returns CDR1 MNHNY and CDR2 SVGAGI (reference sequence). V lost 6 bases to trimming and J lost 4 bases; unmatched junction nucleotides: 4.

In this sample, this clonotype turned up a few times. The chain joins TRBV7-9 to TRBJ1-2; 7 nucleotides align to TRBD1. Trimming removed 4 bases from V and 5 bases from J; junction bases left unmatched: 13. Germline CDR1 SEHNR, CDR2 FQNEAQ (reference sequence). The CDR3 has 16 residues. The CDR3 nucleotides read TGTGCCAGCAGCTACCCTGCACAGGGGCTGGGGTATGGCTACACCTTC. It translates to CASSYPAQGLGYGYTF.

This clonotype was observed a handful of times. J is TRBJ1-6 and V is TRBV13; D remains ambiguous. The V end was cut by 2 bases, the J end by 7 bases, with 12 bases between. In germline, CDR1 is PRHDT, CDR2 FYEKMQ (reference sequence). This CDR3 region has 15 residues. The CDR3 bases are TGTGCCAGCAGCTTACTGGCAGAGCAGAATTCACCCCTCCACTTT. The encoded protein is CASSLLAEQNSPLHF.

This clonotype was seen more than once but under ten times. The chain carries TRBV10-1 and TRBJ2-2; the D gene is possibly TRBD2 (6 bases). Trimming took off 6 bases at V and 2 bases at J, with 10 bases between the two ends. This CDR3 comprises 14 residues. Looked up from germline, CDR1 is WNHNN and CDR2 is SYGVQD (reference sequence). As DNA, the CDR3 is TGCGCCAGCAGCGCCGGGACTAACACCGGGGAGCTGTTTTTT. Protein product: CASSAGTNTGELFF.

Only a few counts were recorded for this clonotype. The chain couples TRBV7-2 to TRBJ2-5, with TRBD2 as a possible D gene (5 bases). The CDR3 runs to 14 residues. The ends were cut back, 0 bases at V and 7 bases at J, with 12 bases in the middle. Germline V gene sequence: CDR1 SGHTA, CDR2 FQGNSA. The CDR3 DNA is TGTGCCAGCAGCTTAGCCGGGAAGGGAACGACCCAGTACTTC. It specifies CASSLAGKGTTQYF.

This chain uses TRBV7-8 with TRBJ2-2; 9 bases map to TRBD2. Germline CDR1 reads SGHVS; CDR2 reads FQNEAQ. The CDR3 covers 17 residues. With 0 bases clipped from V and 5 bases from J, the junction kept 7 bases outside the gene matches. CDR3 region: CASSLARSLAGTGELFF. CDR3 DNA: TGTGCCAGCAGCTTAGCGCGTTCTCTAGCGGGGACCGGGGAGCTGTTTTTT.

The chain employs TRBV29-1 and TRBJ2-5, with TRBD2 matching over 8 bases. This CDR3 has 14 residues. CDR1 is SQVTM and CDR2 is ANQGSEA in the germline V gene. J gave up 5 bases and V 1 base, and 6 bases lay outside the gene matches. The DNA for the CDR3 is TGCAGCGTTGAAGGGACTAGCAAGCACGAGACCCAGTACTTC. It yields the protein CSVEGTSKHETQYF.

This clonotype was seen many times. The chain employs TRBV29-1 and TRBJ2-7, with D hard to call. The CDR3 length is 12 residues. Germline lookup yields CDR1 SQVTM and CDR2 ANQGSEA. The germline V and J ends were trimmed by 4 bases and 5 bases, with 12 bases remaining between them. The CDR3 sequence is CSVVVVADEQYF. CDR3 sequence (DNA): TGCAGCGTTGTTGTGGTTGCGGACGAGCAGTACTTC.

This clonotype was counted a few times. The rearrangement joins TRBV13 to TRBJ2-3; D may be TRBD1 (6 bases). Germline CDR1 reads PRHDT; CDR2 reads FYEKMQ (reference sequence). The V end was cut by 2 bases, the J end by 3 bases, with 12 bases between. This CDR3 comprises 15 residues. For the CDR3, the DNA is TGTGCCAGCAGCTTATGGTCGAGGGGGACAGATACGCAGTATTTT. Protein sequence: CASSLWSRGTDTQYF.

As for this clonotype: The junction differs from germline at one of its ends, possibly a read error. V is TRBV12-3 or TRBV12-4 and J is TRBJ2-3; 7 bases map to TRBD1. The CDR3 runs 15 residues. The CDR3 DNA sequence: TGTGCCAGCAGTCTATTAACAGGGGACGGAGATGCGCAGTATTTT. This codes for CASSLLTGDGDAQYF.

The chain carries TRBV19 and TRBJ2-2, with 7 nucleotides matching TRBD2. V trimming: 5 bases; J trimming: 1 base; junction bases outside the gene matches: 4. Germline V gene sequence: CDR1 LNHDA, CDR2 SQIVND (reference sequence). The CDR3 length is 15 residues. In DNA, the CDR3 is TGTGCCAGTAGTGGTAGCGGGCAGAACACCGGGGAGCTGTTTTTT. It translates to CASSGSGQNTGELFF.

This sequence joins TRBV14 and TRBJ2-5; D is perhaps TRBD1 (5 bases). V gave up 4 bases and J gave up 1 base, with 13 bases separating them. Germline V gene sequence: CDR1 SGHDN, CDR2 FVKESK. The CDR3 has 15 residues. The CDR3 DNA reads as TGTGCCAGCAGCCCTTGGACAAGCTCCCAAGAGACCCAGTACTTC. Translation: CASSPWTSSQETQYF.

The J gene is TRBJ2-1, the V gene TRBV6-1, with 12 bases fitting TRBD2. The CDR3 runs 15 residues. The J segment lost 6 bases and the V segment lost 5 bases, leaving 5 bases of the junction unmatched. Germline V gene sequence: CDR1 MNHNS, CDR2 SASEGT. The CDR3, as DNA: TGTGCCAGCAGTCGAGGACTAGCGGGAACCAATGAGCAGTTCTTC. Protein sequence: CASSRGLAGTNEQFF.

This rearrangement joins TRBV29-1 to TRBJ2-5, with 7 bases aligning to TRBD2. V lost 3 bases to trimming and J lost 4 bases; unmatched junction nucleotides: 5. CDR3 size: 13 residues. Germline V gene sequence: CDR1 SQVTM, CDR2 ANQGSEA. CDR3 loop: CSVEGGGTETQYF. CDR3 bases: TGCAGCGTTGAGGGGGGAGGGACAGAGACCCAGTACTTC.

J is TRBJ1-2 and V is TRBV12-5, with 7 bases matching TRBD1. CDR3 length equals 13 residues. Germline trimming cut 6 bases from V and 6 bases from J; bases unmatched to any gene: 7. Germline assignment: CDR1 LGHNT and CDR2 FRNRAP. DNA of the CDR3: TGTGCTAGTGGCCAAGGGACAGTCAATGGCTACACCTTC. It codes for CASGQGTVNGYTF.

The chain is built from TRBV20-1 and TRBJ2-7, with D perhaps TRBD1 or TRBD2 (6 bases each). Per the germline V gene, CDR1 is DFQATT and CDR2 is SNEGSKA (reference sequence). This CDR3 contains 11 residues. Deletions cut 5 bases from V and 7 bases from J, with 12 bases between. The CDR3: CSAARGGEQYF. Here the CDR3 DNA reads TGCAGTGCTGCGAGAGGGGGGGAGCAGTACTTC.

This clonotype was counted only a few times. The V and J genes are TRBV3-1 and TRBJ2-5; D is undetermined. The end of the DNA fits TRBJ2-7 better, so the J call may be wrong. CDR1 LGHDT and CDR2 YNNKEL come from the germline V gene (reference sequence). The CDR3 runs 16 residues. This chain's CDR3 is CASSQGSGARSYEQYF. The DNA of the CDR3 is TGTGCCAGCAGCCAAGGGTCGGGTGCCCGATCCTACGAGCAGTACTTC.

This chain links TRBV28 with TRBJ2-7, with 7 bases aligning to TRBD1. CDR3 length: 15 amino acids. Germline lookup yields CDR1 MDHEN and CDR2 SYDVKM. With V trimmed by 6 bases and J by 4 bases, 12 bases remained unmatched. CDR3: CASSLVSRGSYEQYF. CDR3 sequence (DNA): TGTGCCAGCAGCCTTGTCAGCAGGGGGAGTTACGAGCAGTACTTC.

The V gene is TRBV29-1, the J gene TRBJ1-2; D unresolved. CDR1 and CDR2 (germline): SQVTM, ANQGSEA. CDR3 length equals 13 residues. V was pared by 0 bases and J by 4 bases, with 9 bases between. The CDR3 loop reads CSVEDLESYGYTF. The CDR3 DNA reads as TGCAGCGTTGAAGATCTGGAAAGCTATGGCTACACCTTC.

The rearrangement uses TRBV2 and TRBJ2-7; 10 bases match TRBD1. Per the germline V gene, CDR1 is SNHLY and CDR2 is FYNNEI. V gave up 2 bases and J gave up 2 bases; unmatched junction bases: 6. The CDR3 contains 16 residues. The CDR3 coding sequence is TGTGCCAGCAGTGAAAGGGACAGGGGATTCACCTACGAGCAGTACTTC. It encodes CASSERDRGFTYEQYF.

The sample holds a few counts of this clonotype. V gene TRBV5-1 combines with J gene TRBJ2-2; D unclear. V was trimmed by 0 bases and J by 13 bases, leaving 13 bases between them. The CDR3 totals 13 residues. The V gene's germline CDR1 is SGHRS and CDR2 YFSETQ. CDR3 amino acids: CASSLVGGSGLFF. The CDR3 bases are TGCGCCAGCAGCTTGGTCGGCGGCTCGGGGCTGTTTTTT.

This rearrangement joins TRBV28 to TRBJ1-1; TRBD1 matches at 7 bases. The germline V gene has CDR1 MDHEN and CDR2 SYDVKM. The ends lost 6 bases at V and 3 bases at J; junction bases unmatched: 10. The CDR3 covers 15 residues. Written as DNA, the CDR3 is TGTGCCAGCAGCTGGACAGGCGTTGTGGACACTGAAGCTTTCTTT. This sequence encodes CASSWTGVVDTEAFF.

V and J are TRBV11-1 and TRBJ1-1; 7 nucleotides agree with TRBD1. The CDR3 totals 15 residues. CDR1 is SGHAT and CDR2 is FQDESV in the germline V gene (reference sequence). The V and J ends lost 5 bases and 4 bases, in that order; junction bases with no gene match: 10. CDR3 region: CASSLEGGLGTEAFF. In nucleotides, the CDR3 is TGTGCCAGCAGCCTAGAAGGGGGCTTAGGCACTGAAGCTTTCTTT.

This rearrangement joins TRBV24-1 to TRBJ2-5; the D is unclear. CDR3 size: 15 residues. Germline assignment: CDR1 KGHDR and CDR2 SFDVKD. V lost 1 base to trimming and J lost 1 base, with 9 bases between them. CDR3 coding DNA: TGTGCCACCAGTGATTTTGGGCAGGCCCAAGAGACCCAGTACTTC. Translation gives CATSDFGQAQETQYF.

The CDR3 sequence: CASLGDNYEQYF. The DNA for the CDR3 is TGTGCCAGTTTGGGGGACAACTACGAGCAGTACTTC. The genes are TRBV28 and TRBJ2-5; possibly TRBD1 for D (6 bases). The J call could be wrong; TRBJ2-7 is a better fit for the DNA end. The CDR3 covers 12 residues. Germline loops: CDR1 MDHEN, CDR2 SYDVKM.

The chain links TRBV5-6 to TRBJ2-5; no clear D gene. Trimming shortened V by 5 bases and J by 1 base, and 12 bases separated the two germline ends. The CDR3 sequence is 14 residues long. Germline V gives CDR1 SGHDT, CDR2 YYEEEE. The CDR3 sequence is CASSSTDTQETQYF. CDR3 nucleotide sequence: TGTGCCAGCAGTTCTACAGACACCCAAGAGACCCAGTACTTC.

This clonotype has a single count. The genes are TRBV7-2 and TRBJ2-7; tentatively, D is TRBD1 (6 bases). The germline V gene has CDR1 SGHTA and CDR2 FQGNSA. V lost 1 base and J 3 bases, leaving 22 bases between the germline ends. The CDR3 length is 18 residues. The chain's CDR3 is CASSLGHEGGANFYEQYF. DNA for the CDR3: TGTGCCAGCAGCTTAGGTCACGAAGGGGGAGCAAATTTCTACGAGCAGTACTTC.

The V and J genes are TRBV19 and TRBJ2-3; D uncertain. This CDR3 has 10 amino acids. V was trimmed by 3 bases and J by 9 bases, leaving 4 bases between them. The germline CDR1 and CDR2 sequences are LNHDA and SQIVND (reference sequence). The CDR3 DNA reads as TGTGCCAGTAGTATGGAGACGCAGTATTTT. Translated, it gives CASSMETQYF. The complete variable domain, with remaining parts taken from reference TRBV19 and TRBJ2-3, reads DGGITQSPKYLFRKEGQNVTLSCEQNLNHDAMYWYRQDPGQGLRLIYYSQIVNDFQKGDIAEGYSVSREKKESFPLTVTSAQKNPTAFYLCASSMETQYFGPGTRLTVL.